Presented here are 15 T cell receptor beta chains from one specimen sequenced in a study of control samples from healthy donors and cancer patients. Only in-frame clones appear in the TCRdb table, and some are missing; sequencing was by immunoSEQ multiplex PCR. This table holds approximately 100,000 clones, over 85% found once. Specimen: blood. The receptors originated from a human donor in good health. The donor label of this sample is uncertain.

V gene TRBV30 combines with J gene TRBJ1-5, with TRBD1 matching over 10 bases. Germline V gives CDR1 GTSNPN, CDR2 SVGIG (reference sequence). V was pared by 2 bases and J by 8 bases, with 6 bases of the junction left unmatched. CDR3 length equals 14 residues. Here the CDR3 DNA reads TGTGCCTGGAGTCGGGGACAGGGGAAGGAGCCCCAGCATTTT. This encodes CAWSRGQGKEPQHF. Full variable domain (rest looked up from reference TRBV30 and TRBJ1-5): SQTIHQWPATLVQPVGSPLSLECTVEGTSNPNLYWYRQAAGRGLQLLFYSVGIGQISSEVPQNLSASRPQDRQFILSSKKLLLSDSGFYLCAWSRGQGKEPQHFGDGTRLSIL.

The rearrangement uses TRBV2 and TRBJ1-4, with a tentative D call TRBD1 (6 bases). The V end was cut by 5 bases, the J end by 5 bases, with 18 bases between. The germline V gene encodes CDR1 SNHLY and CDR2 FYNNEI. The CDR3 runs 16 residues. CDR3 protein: CASSILRTAPNEKLFF. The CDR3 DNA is TGTGCCAGCAGTATCTTAAGGACAGCTCCAAATGAAAAACTGTTTTTT.

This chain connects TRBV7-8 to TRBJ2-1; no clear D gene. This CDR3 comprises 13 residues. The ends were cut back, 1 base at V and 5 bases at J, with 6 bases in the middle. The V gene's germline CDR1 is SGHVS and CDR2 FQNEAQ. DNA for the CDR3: TGTGCCAGCAGCTTAGACTTGGACAATGAGCAGTTCTTC. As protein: CASSLDLDNEQFF.

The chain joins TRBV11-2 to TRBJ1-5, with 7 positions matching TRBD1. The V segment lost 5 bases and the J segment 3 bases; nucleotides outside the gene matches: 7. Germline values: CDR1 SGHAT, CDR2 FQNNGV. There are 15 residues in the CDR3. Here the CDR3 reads CASSRGGQNNQPQHF. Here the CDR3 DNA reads TGTGCCAGCAGCCGTGGGGGACAGAACAATCAGCCCCAGCATTTT. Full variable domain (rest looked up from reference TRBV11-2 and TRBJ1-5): EAGVAQSPRYKIIEKRQSVAFWCNPISGHATLYWYQQILGQGPKLLIQFQNNGVVDDSQLPKDRFSAERLKGVDSTLKIQPAKLEDSAVYLCASSRGGQNNQPQHFGDGTRLSIL.

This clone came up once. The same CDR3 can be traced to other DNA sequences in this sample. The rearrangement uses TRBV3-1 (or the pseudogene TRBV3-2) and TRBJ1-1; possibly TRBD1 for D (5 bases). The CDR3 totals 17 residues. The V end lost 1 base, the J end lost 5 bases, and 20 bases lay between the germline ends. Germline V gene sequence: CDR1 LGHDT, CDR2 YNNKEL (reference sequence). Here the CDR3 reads CASSQGKFGGLGTEAFF. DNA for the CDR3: TGTGCCAGCAGCCAAGGGAAGTTCGGGGGTCTGGGGACTGAAGCTTTCTTT.

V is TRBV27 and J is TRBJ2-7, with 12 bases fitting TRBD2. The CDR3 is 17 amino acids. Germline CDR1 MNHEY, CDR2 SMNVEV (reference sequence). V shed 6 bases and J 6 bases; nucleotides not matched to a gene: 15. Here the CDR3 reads CASSRSPPSGGAFEQYF. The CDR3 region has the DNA TGTGCCAGCAGCCGCTCCCCCCCTAGCGGGGGGGCATTCGAGCAGTACTTC.

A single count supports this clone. This CDR3 reads CASSTLLEQFF. The CDR3 nucleotides read TGCGCCAGCAGCACGCTACTGGAGCAGTTCTTC. The chain uses TRBV5-1 and TRBJ2-1, with no clear D. The V and J ends lost 4 bases and 10 bases respectively, with 9 bases between them. Germline V CDR1 and CDR2: SGHRS, YFSETQ. The CDR3 extends over 11 amino acids. The full variable domain, completed using reference TRBV5-1 and TRBJ2-1, is KAGVTQTPRYLIKTRGQQVTLSCSPISGHRSVSWYQQTPGQGLQFLFEYFSETQRNKGNFPGRFSGRQFSNSRSEMNVSTLELGDSALYLCASSTLLEQFFGPGTRLTVL.

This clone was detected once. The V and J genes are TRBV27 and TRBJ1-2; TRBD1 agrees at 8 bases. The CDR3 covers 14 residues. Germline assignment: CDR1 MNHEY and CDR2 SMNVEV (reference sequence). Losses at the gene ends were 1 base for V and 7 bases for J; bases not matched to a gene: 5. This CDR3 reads CASSLLQGESGYTF. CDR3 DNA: TGTGCCAGCAGTTTATTACAGGGGGAATCTGGCTACACCTTC.

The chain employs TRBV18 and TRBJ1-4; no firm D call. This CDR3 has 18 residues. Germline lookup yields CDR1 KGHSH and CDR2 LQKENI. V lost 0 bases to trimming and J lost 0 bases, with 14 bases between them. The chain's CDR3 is CASSPPNGPIATNEKLFF. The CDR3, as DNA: TGTGCCAGCTCACCACCGAACGGCCCAATTGCAACTAATGAAAAACTGTTTTTT.

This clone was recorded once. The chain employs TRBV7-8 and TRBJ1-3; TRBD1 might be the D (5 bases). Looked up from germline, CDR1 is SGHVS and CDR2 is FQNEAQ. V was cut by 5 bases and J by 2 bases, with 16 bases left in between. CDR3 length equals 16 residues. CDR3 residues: CASSNPREEAGNTIYF. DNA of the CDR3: TGTGCCAGCAGCAACCCCAGGGAAGAGGCTGGAAACACCATATATTTT.

CDR3 coding DNA: TGTGCCAGCGGAACAGGTAATGAAAAACTGTTTTTT. It encodes CASGTGNEKLFF. V gene TRBV28 combines with J gene TRBJ1-4; D might be TRBD1 (5 bases). Germline CDR1 is MDHEN and CDR2 is SYDVKM. V shed 8 bases and J shed 4 bases, with 8 bases lying between them. The CDR3 loop spans 12 amino acids.

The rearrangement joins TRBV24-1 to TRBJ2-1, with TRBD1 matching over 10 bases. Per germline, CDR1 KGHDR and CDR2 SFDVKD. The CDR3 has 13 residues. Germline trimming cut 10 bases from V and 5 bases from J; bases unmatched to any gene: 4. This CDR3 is CATGTGAHNEQFF. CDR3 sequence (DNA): TGTGCCACGGGGACAGGGGCCCACAATGAGCAGTTCTTC.

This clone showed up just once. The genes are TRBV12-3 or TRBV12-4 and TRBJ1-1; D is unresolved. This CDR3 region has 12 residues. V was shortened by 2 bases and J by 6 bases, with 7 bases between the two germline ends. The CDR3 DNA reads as TGTGCCAGCAGTTTAACGAGATCTGAAGCTTTCTTT. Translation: CASSLTRSEAFF.

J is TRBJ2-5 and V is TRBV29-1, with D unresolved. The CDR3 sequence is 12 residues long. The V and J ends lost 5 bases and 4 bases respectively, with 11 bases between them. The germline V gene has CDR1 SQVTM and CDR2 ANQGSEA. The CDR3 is CSVMVDGETQYF. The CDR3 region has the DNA TGCAGCGTTATGGTAGACGGAGAGACCCAGTACTTC.

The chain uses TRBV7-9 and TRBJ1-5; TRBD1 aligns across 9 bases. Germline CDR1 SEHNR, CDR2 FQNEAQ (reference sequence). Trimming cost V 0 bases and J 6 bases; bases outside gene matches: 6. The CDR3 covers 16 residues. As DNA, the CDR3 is TGTGCCAGCAGCTTAGCCGCGGGACAGGGAGGTCAGCCCCAGCATTTT. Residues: CASSLAAGQGGQPQHF.